These T cell receptor beta chains were read from a single sample in a study of cytomegalovirus exposure and HLA in healthy donors. Sequenced by immunoSEQ multiplex PCR; TCRdb stores in-frame clones only, minus some. The top ten clones hold over 8.5% of a sample with 70,000 or so clones, roughly 71% of them seen once. The sequenced sample consisted of PBMCs. The origin of the receptors is a woman aged 55-75 years in good health and CMV-seropositive. The CDR3 runs from the conserved cysteine through the conserved F or W. The order of the fields is CDR3 length, D gene, V gene, clone size, J gene, CDR3 protein, CDR3 DNA. D genes are given only for firm matches. Size tells how often a clone was seen (once, few, many) or the class of an expanded clone, and some rows leave it out.

length: 16
D: TRBD2
V: TRBV9
size: .
J: TRBJ2-7
CDR3: CASSPMIAGARYEQYF
DNA: TGTGCCAGCAGCCCCATGATAGCGGGAGCCAGGTACGAGCAGTACTTC

length: 14
D: .
V: TRBV6-1
size: .
J: TRBJ1-5
CDR3: CASSEGRYNQPQHF
DNA: TGTGCCAGCAGTGAAGGGCGGTACAATCAGCCCCAGCATTTT

length: 14
D: TRBD1
V: TRBV6-6
size: .
J: TRBJ1-6
CDR3: CASTRTGGNSPLHF
DNA: TGTGCCAGCACCAGGACAGGGGGGAATTCACCCCTCCACTTT

length: 15
D: TRBD1
V: TRBV2
size: .
J: TRBJ1-5
CDR3: CASRDDRGSNQPQHF
DNA: TGTGCCAGCAGGGATGACAGGGGGAGCAATCAGCCCCAGCATTTT

length: 15
D: .
V: TRBV6-7
size: few
J: TRBJ1-1
CDR3: CASSTRGWEGPEAFF
DNA: TGTGCCAGCAGTACCAGGGGATGGGAGGGTCCTGAAGCTTTCTTT

length: 14
D: TRBD1
V: TRBV5-1
size: .
J: TRBJ1-2
CDR3: CASSRTGGGYGYTF
DNA: TGCGCCAGCAGCCGGACAGGGGGCGGCTATGGCTACACCTTC

length: 17
D: .
V: TRBV21-1
size: .
J: TRBJ2-7
CDR3: CASSKTRDRGFSYEQYF
DNA: TGTGCCAGCAGCAAAACCCGGGACAGGGGGTTTTCCTACGAGCAGTACTTC

length: 11
D: .
V: TRBV20-1
size: .
J: TRBJ1-1
CDR3: CSAPGDTEAFF
DNA: TGCAGTGCCCCAGGGGACACTGAAGCTTTCTTT

length: 15
D: .
V: TRBV5-1
size: .
J: TRBJ1-1
CDR3: CASSLHTEPYTEAFF
DNA: TGCGCCAGCAGCTTACATACAGAGCCCTACACTGAAGCTTTCTTT

length: 15
D: TRBD1
V: TRBV9
size: .
J: TRBJ2-3
CDR3: CASSVRQGTTDTQYF
DNA: TGTGCCAGCAGCGTAAGACAGGGAACCACAGATACGCAGTATTTT

length: 13
D: .
V: TRBV30
size: .
J: TRBJ1-1
CDR3: CAWRGQGNTEAFF
DNA: TGTGCCTGGAGGGGACAAGGGAACACTGAAGCTTTCTTT

length: 15
D: .
V: TRBV19
size: .
J: TRBJ1-5
CDR3: CASTPKGDRNQPQHF
DNA: TGTGCCAGTACTCCCAAGGGGGATCGCAATCAGCCCCAGCATTTT

length: 16
D: TRBD1
V: TRBV7-6
size: .
J: TRBJ2-3
CDR3: CASSLAGQGASDTQYF
DNA: TGTGCCAGCAGCTTGGCCGGACAGGGGGCTTCAGATACGCAGTATTTT

length: 16
D: TRBD2
V: TRBV9
size: .
J: TRBJ2-1
CDR3: CASSRTGRTSYNEQFF
DNA: TGTGCCAGCAGCCGAACCGGGAGGACGTCCTACAATGAGCAGTTCTTC

length: 15
D: .
V: TRBV7-9
size: .
J: TRBJ1-1
CDR3: CASSLVEGGRSEAFF
DNA: TGTGCCAGCAGCTTAGTGGAAGGGGGAAGATCTGAAGCTTTCTTT

length: 12
D: TRBD1
V: TRBV15
size: .
J: TRBJ1-2
CDR3: CATRGTDYGYTF
DNA: TGTGCCACCAGAGGGACAGATTATGGCTACACCTTC

length: 14
D: .
V: TRBV15
size: .
J: TRBJ1-5
CDR3: CATSRDYKNQPQHF
DNA: TGTGCCACCAGCAGAGATTACAAAAATCAGCCCCAGCATTTT